The T cell receptor (beta chain) under discussion was sequenced for a study of regulatory T cells in long-lasting Graves disease. The CDR3 has 13 amino acids. The germline V and J ends were trimmed by 8 bases and 6 bases, with 16 bases remaining between them. Germline loops: CDR1 MNHEY, CDR2 SVGEGT. The table lists this clonotype with a few counts. The authors built TCR beta libraries using iRepertoire HTBI primers and Arm-PCR of CDR3 regions. In TCRdb, the multiplex PCR reads were re-called with MiXCR into one record per CDR3 protein. Altogether around 480,000 distinct CDR3 sequences are present, roughly 15% being singletons, with the ten largest covering 9.5% to 15%. Time point given: newly diagnosed GD, antithyroid drugs for less than 3 months. PBMC RNA was the source of the TCR library. These same records also appear under a second study, on T cells in Graves' hyperthyroidism and ophthalmopathy. From that report: Patients showing uncontrolled infection, other autoimmune disease, pregnancy or lactation were ineligible. Ophthalmopathy, as predicted by the model, came a median about seven months after the prediction.

The chain uses TRBV6-2 or TRBV6-3 and TRBJ1-1; D might be TRBD1 (5 bases). This sequence originates from a man aged 35 to 55 with Graves disease. Source: peripheral blood mononuclear cells (PBMCs), taken at new diagnosis, from a patient treated with antithyroid drugs. The CDR3 sequence: CASHTGGVAEAFF. CDR3 nucleotide sequence: TGTGCCAGCCACACCGGAGGGGTGGCTGAAGCTTTCTTT.